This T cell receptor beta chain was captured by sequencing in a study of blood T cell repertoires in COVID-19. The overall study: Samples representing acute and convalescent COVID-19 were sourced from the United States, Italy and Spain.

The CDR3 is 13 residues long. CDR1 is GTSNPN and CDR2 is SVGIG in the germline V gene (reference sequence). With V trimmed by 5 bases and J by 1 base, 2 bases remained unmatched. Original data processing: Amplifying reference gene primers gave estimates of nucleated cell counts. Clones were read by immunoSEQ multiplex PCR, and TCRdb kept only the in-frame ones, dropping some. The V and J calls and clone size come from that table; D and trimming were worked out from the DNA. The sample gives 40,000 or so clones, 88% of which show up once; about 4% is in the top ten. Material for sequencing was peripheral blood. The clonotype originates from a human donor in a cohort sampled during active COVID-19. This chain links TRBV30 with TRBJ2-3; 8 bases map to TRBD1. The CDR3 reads CAWQTGGTDTQYF. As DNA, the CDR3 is TGTGCCTGGCAGACAGGGGGCACAGATACGCAGTATTTT.